The clone carrying this TCR beta chain has only a few counts. This CDR3 has 12 residues. Trimming stripped 7 bases from V and 4 bases from J, with 11 bases between. Germline assignment: CDR1 SGHNT and CDR2 YYREEE (reference sequence). This entry comes from a study of beta chain features in type 1 diabetes. Since all of the isolated RNA was reverse transcribed, expressed TCRB transcripts were what got sequenced. The data were produced by immunoSEQ multiplex PCR, yet TCRdb's version contains in-frame clones alone and is incomplete. This table has 900,000 or so clones, 15% to 20% appearing once. This receptor was obtained from a woman aged 18-29 years in good health. The sequencing sample was made of naive CD4+ T cells from blood. The V call is TRBV5-4, the J call TRBJ2-5, with D hard to call. This CDR3 is CASGQWGETQYF. The CDR3 DNA is TGTGCCAGCGGCCAATGGGGAGAGACCCAGTACTTC.